Shown below are 32 T cell receptor beta chains from a single sample sequenced in a study of blood T cell repertoires in COVID-19. Here immunoSEQ multiplex PCR was the method, and the copy in TCRdb shows in-frame clones only, minus some. The sample comprises 100,000 to 150,000 clones, roughly 80% of which are singletons, and 6.2% rests with the top ten. The sample taken for sequencing was peripheral blood. The receptors derive from an older man with acute or convalescent COVID-19.

The chain carries TRBV30 and TRBJ2-7; 11 bases are shared with TRBD1. The CDR3 contains 15 residues. Germline V CDR1 and CDR2: GTSNPN, SVGIG (reference sequence). V was clipped by 3 bases and J by 3 bases; unmatched bases: 7. This chain's CDR3 is CAWSRGTGGFYEQYF. The CDR3 nucleotides are TGTGCCTGGAGCAGGGGGACAGGGGGTTTCTACGAGCAGTACTTC.

The chain recombines TRBV7-8 with TRBJ2-7, with 13 bases aligning to TRBD2. Germline-derived CDR1 and CDR2 are SGHVS and FQNEAQ. J gave up 1 base and V 4 bases, and 1 base lay outside the gene matches. The CDR3 totals 15 residues. The CDR3 here is CASSWTSGGSYEQYF. The CDR3 bases are TGTGCCAGCAGCTGGACTAGCGGGGGATCCTACGAGCAGTACTTC.

As concerns this clone: One end of the junction does not line up with germline, which may come from a read error. V and J are TRBV5-1 and TRBJ1-4, with 12 bases that match TRBD1. Looked up from germline, CDR1 is SGHRS and CDR2 is YFSETQ. The CDR3 loop spans 16 amino acids. CDR3: CASSLAPGQGAEKLFF. CDR3 nucleotides: TGTGCCAGCAGCCTGGCTCCGGGACAGGGGGCGGAAAAACTGTTTTTT. The full variable domain, rest sourced from reference TRBV5-1 and TRBJ1-4, is KAGVTQTPRYLIKTRGQQVTLSCSPISGHRSVSWYQQTPGQGLQFLFEYFSETQRNKGNFPGRFSGRQFSNSRSEMNVSTLELGDSALYLCASSLAPGQGAEKLFFGSGTQLSVL.

This clone has more than one count but fewer than ten. This chain joins TRBV7-3 and TRBJ2-1, with D uncertain. V lost 1 base to trimming and J lost 10 bases, with 11 bases between them. Per germline, CDR1 SGHTA and CDR2 FQGTGA. The CDR3 is 13 residues long. CDR3 loop: CASSLSLAMEQFF. DNA for the CDR3: TGTGCCAGCAGCTTAAGCCTTGCGATGGAGCAGTTCTTC.

The V call is TRBV6-5, the J call TRBJ2-1; D is possibly TRBD2 (5 bases). The CDR3 sequence is 11 residues long. V was pared by 6 bases and J by 6 bases, with 6 bases between. Germline CDR1 and CDR2: MNHEY and SVGAGI. The CDR3 DNA follows: TGTGCCAGCAGGGGGAGCAATGAGCAGTTCTTC. Amino acids: CASRGSNEQFF.

The rearrangement joins TRBV7-9 to TRBJ1-1, with a tentative D call TRBD1 (5 bases). The CDR3 is made up of 14 amino acids. Germline CDR1 and CDR2: SEHNR and FQNEAQ (reference sequence). Trimming took 2 bases from V and 1 from J, leaving 8 bases between them. The DNA of the CDR3 is TGTGCCAGCAGCTTAAGCCAGGGGAACACTGAAGCTTTCTTT. Translating gives CASSLSQGNTEAFF.

This chain uses TRBV29-1 with TRBJ1-1; D not certain. The V end lost 2 bases, the J end lost 0 bases, and 7 bases lay between the germline ends. This CDR3 region has 13 residues. In germline, CDR1 is SQVTM, CDR2 ANQGSEA. The CDR3 sequence: CSVESGMNTEAFF. The DNA of the CDR3 is TGCAGCGTTGAATCGGGGATGAACACTGAAGCTTTCTTT.

The rearrangement joins TRBV29-1 to TRBJ2-3; D unclear. V was cut by 5 bases and J by 0 bases, with 3 bases left in between. The CDR3 covers 11 residues. Germline V gives CDR1 SQVTM, CDR2 ANQGSEA. Written as DNA, the CDR3 is TGCAGCGTTTCTAGCACAGATACGCAGTATTTT. It translates to CSVSSTDTQYF.

The gene calls are TRBV7-2 and TRBJ2-1; D gene unclear. In germline, CDR1 is SGHTA, CDR2 FQGNSA. The CDR3 length is 15 residues. Deletions cut 4 bases from V and 5 bases from J, with 15 bases between. CDR3 sequence reads: CASSYSLLLNNEQFF. The CDR3, as DNA: TGTGCCAGCAGCTATAGCTTATTACTCAACAATGAGCAGTTCTTC.

This clone was seen only once. This chain links TRBV12-3 or TRBV12-4 with TRBJ1-1; D remains unclear. V lost 7 bases and J lost 0, with 9 bases in between. The CDR3 loop spans 13 amino acids. CDR3 in amino acids: CASKTALNTEAFF. The CDR3 DNA reads TGTGCCAGCAAAACAGCCCTGAACACTGAAGCTTTCTTT.

The V gene is TRBV19, the J gene TRBJ2-4, with 12 bases that match TRBD2. The J segment lost 6 bases and the V segment lost 6 bases, leaving 0 bases of the junction unmatched. CDR1 and CDR2 from the germline V gene are LNHDA and SQIVND (reference sequence). The CDR3 loop spans 13 amino acids. DNA of the CDR3: TGTGCCAGTAGACTAGCGGGAGGAAACATTCAGTACTTC. Its translation is CASRLAGGNIQYF.

The V call is TRBV5-5, the J call TRBJ1-5, with D maybe TRBD1 (5 bases). Germline V CDR1 and CDR2: SGHKS, YYEKEE (reference sequence). The ends were cut back, 1 base at V and 1 base at J, with 9 bases in the middle. This CDR3 comprises 15 residues. The CDR3 DNA is TGTGCCAGCAGCTTGTTCCAGGGCAGCAATCAGCCCCAGCATTTT. This sequence encodes CASSLFQGSNQPQHF.

The chain has TRBV5-1 and TRBJ2-2; TRBD2 matches at 7 bases. The CDR3 contains 14 residues. Trimming removed 2 bases from V and 5 bases from J; junction bases left unmatched: 3. The germline V gene has CDR1 SGHRS and CDR2 YFSETQ. The CDR3 sequence: CASSFAGETGELFF. The CDR3 region has the DNA TGCGCCAGCAGCTTTGCGGGGGAAACCGGGGAGCTGTTTTTT. The variable domain in full, completed from reference TRBV5-1 and TRBJ2-2, reads KAGVTQTPRYLIKTRGQQVTLSCSPISGHRSVSWYQQTPGQGLQFLFEYFSETQRNKGNFPGRFSGRQFSNSRSEMNVSTLELGDSALYLCASSFAGETGELFFGEGSRLTVL.

The chain is built from TRBV13 and TRBJ2-7, with TRBD2 identical over 12 bases. Trimming took 5 bases from V and 4 from J; bases not matched to a gene: 9. CDR1 is PRHDT, CDR2 FYEKMQ, per germline (reference sequence). The CDR3 contains 16 residues. CDR3 DNA sequence: TGTGCCAGCAGCACAAGACTAGCGGGAGTAATATACGAGCAGTACTTC. Translating gives CASSTRLAGVIYEQYF.

This sequence joins TRBV7-6 and TRBJ2-7; 9 positions match TRBD1. Per the germline V gene, CDR1 is SGHVS and CDR2 is FNYEAQ. The CDR3 loop spans 15 amino acids. V dropped 5 bases and J dropped 1; count of bases not matched to a gene: 6. CDR3 amino acids: CASSRGTGISYEQYF. The CDR3 DNA reads as TGTGCCAGCAGCCGCGGGACAGGGATATCCTACGAGCAGTACTTC.

The chain combines TRBV29-1 with TRBJ2-3; 8 bases agree with TRBD2. The germline V gene encodes CDR1 SQVTM and CDR2 ANQGSEA. Trimming removed 8 bases from V and 2 bases from J; junction bases left unmatched: 12. The CDR3 runs to 15 residues. Here the CDR3 reads CSSHGRGGITDTQYF. In nucleotides, the CDR3 is TGCAGCTCCCACGGGAGGGGAGGAATCACAGATACGCAGTATTTT.

This chain connects TRBV19 to TRBJ2-1, with unresolved D. The germline CDR1 and CDR2 sequences are LNHDA and SQIVND (reference sequence). Trimming removed 2 bases from V and 0 bases from J, with 8 bases in between. This CDR3 spans 15 amino acids. The DNA for the CDR3 is TGTGCCAGTAGTATACCACCTAGCTCCTACAATGAGCAGTTCTTC. It specifies CASSIPPSSYNEQFF.

V usage is TRBV5-6 and J usage is TRBJ2-5, with TRBD2 as a possible D gene (5 bases). V gave up 4 bases and J gave up 5 bases, with 24 bases separating them. The CDR3 has 17 residues. Germline V gene sequence: CDR1 SGHDT, CDR2 YYEEEE. CDR3 amino acids: CASSPSVRWVRGETQYF. The CDR3 region has the DNA TGTGCCAGCAGCCCCTCTGTCCGCTGGGTTAGAGGGGAGACCCAGTACTTC.

About this clone itself: Other nucleotide sequences from this sample produce the same CDR3. The chain combines TRBV28 with TRBJ1-2; no clear D gene. The V gene lost 4 bases and the J gene lost 3 bases, with 3 bases spanning the gap. The CDR3 has 11 amino acids. CDR1 is MDHEN, CDR2 SYDVKM, per germline. The CDR3 sequence: CASSSDYGYTF. CDR3 DNA: TGTGCCAGCAGTTCAGACTATGGCTACACCTTC.

The genes are TRBV10-3 and TRBJ1-1, with a tentative D call TRBD1 (6 bases). The germline V and J ends were trimmed by 2 bases and 0 bases, with 10 bases remaining between them. CDR3 length equals 15 residues. The V gene's germline CDR1 is ENHRY and CDR2 SYGVKD. The CDR3 nucleotides read TGTGCCATCAGTGAGGCCGGGACACTGAACACTGAAGCTTTCTTT. It translates to CAISEAGTLNTEAFF.

CDR3 DNA: TGTGCCAGCAGTGAAGTATACACCGGGGAGCTGTTTTTT. Translated: CASSEVYTGELFF. The chain joins TRBV25-1 to TRBJ2-2; D unresolved. CDR3 length equals 13 residues. Germline CDR1 reads MGHDK; CDR2 reads SYGVNS. V lost 2 bases to trimming and J lost 3 bases, with 4 bases between them.

The chain joins TRBV5-1 to TRBJ2-3; 12 nucleotides align to TRBD2. The CDR3 totals 15 residues. Germline CDR1 and CDR2: SGHRS and YFSETQ. With 4 bases clipped from V and 3 bases from J, the junction kept 3 bases outside the gene matches. The chain's CDR3 is CASSMGLAGTDTQYF. The CDR3 DNA reads TGCGCCAGCAGCATGGGACTAGCGGGTACAGATACGCAGTATTTT.

V gene TRBV2 combines with J gene TRBJ1-2; D gene ambiguous. Germline values: CDR1 SNHLY, CDR2 FYNNEI. The ends were cut back, 1 base at V and 6 bases at J, with 6 bases in the middle. The CDR3 totals 12 residues. The CDR3 DNA reads TGTGCCAGCAGTGAAGAGGGAGATGGCTACACCTTC. Encoded protein: CASSEEGDGYTF.

This clone was seen only once. The genes are TRBV7-2 and TRBJ2-7; no clear D. There are 13 residues in the CDR3. V was cut by 0 bases and J by 4 bases, with 7 bases left in between. Germline loops: CDR1 SGHTA, CDR2 FQGNSA. CDR3 in DNA: TGTGCCAGCAGCTTAGCCTCGACTTACGAGCAGTACTTC. Translating it yields CASSLASTYEQYF.

The sample holds a few counts of this clone. This sequence joins TRBV24-1 and TRBJ1-2; a possible D gene is TRBD1 (5 bases). This CDR3 has 15 residues. Trimming removed 6 bases at V and 4 bases at J, with 17 bases between. Looked up from germline, CDR1 is KGHDR and CDR2 is SFDVKD. This CDR3 reads CATSSSDGGSYGYTF. The CDR3 region has the DNA TGTGCCACCAGTTCTTCGGACGGGGGTTCCTATGGCTACACCTTC.

The V gene is TRBV19, the J gene TRBJ2-7; 7 positions agree with TRBD2. Germline trimming cut 1 base from V and 2 bases from J; bases unmatched to any gene: 5. CDR1 and CDR2 (germline): LNHDA, SQIVND (reference sequence). The CDR3 sequence is 15 residues long. DNA for the CDR3: TGTGCCAGTAGTATAGGCCGGGGGACTACCTACGAGCAGTACTTC. This codes for CASSIGRGTTYEQYF.

The J gene is TRBJ2-5, the V gene TRBV5-1; 11 nucleotides align to TRBD1. Germline loops: CDR1 SGHRS, CDR2 YFSETQ. This CDR3 spans 21 amino acids. Losses at the gene ends were 0 bases for V and 2 bases for J; bases not matched to a gene: 18. CDR3 protein: CASSLVTGPGQGARGQETQYF. For the CDR3, the DNA is TGCGCCAGCAGCTTGGTCACCGGCCCCGGACAGGGGGCTCGTGGGCAAGAGACCCAGTACTTC.

This clone has just one count. The genes are TRBV3-1 (or the pseudogene TRBV3-2) and TRBJ2-2; TRBD2 aligns across 10 bases. In germline, CDR1 is LGHDT, CDR2 YNNKEL (reference sequence). The V and J ends lost 4 bases and 0 bases, in that order; junction bases with no gene match: 5. The CDR3 spans 17 residues. As DNA, the CDR3 is TGTGCCAGCAGCCGAAGGACTAGCGGCGCGAACACCGGGGAGCTGTTTTTT. Protein sequence: CASSRRTSGANTGELFF.

This clone has just a few counts. This chain joins TRBV24-1 and TRBJ1-5; TRBD1 matches 11 bases. The V gene end was trimmed by 4 bases and the J gene end by 4 bases; junction bases not matched to a gene: 5. CDR1 is KGHDR, CDR2 SFDVKD, per germline. This CDR3 contains 16 residues. In DNA, the CDR3 is TGTGCCACCAGTGACCCAGGACAGGGGGCGAATCAGCCCCAGCATTTT. Its protein is CATSDPGQGANQPQHF.

V is TRBV2 and J is TRBJ1-2; D possibly corresponds to TRBD1 (6 bases). CDR1 is SNHLY and CDR2 is FYNNEI in the germline V gene. With 6 bases removed from V and 8 bases from J, the gap between germline ends came to 16 bases. The CDR3 length is 13 residues. The CDR3 DNA follows: TGTGCCAGCAGGGACAGACTCAAAGGAGGCTACACCTTC. Encoded protein: CASRDRLKGGYTF.

The chain is built from TRBV18 and TRBJ1-5, with unresolved D. CDR3 length: 13 amino acids. Germline V gene data show CDR1 as KGHSH and CDR2 as LQKENI. Trimming cost V 5 bases and J 4 bases, with 9 bases left between them. CDR3 nucleotide sequence: TGTGCCAGCTCAACGGGAGAAAATCAGCCCCAGCATTTT. This sequence encodes CASSTGENQPQHF.

V and J are TRBV28 and TRBJ2-7; 9 bases fit TRBD2. The CDR3 loop spans 14 amino acids. J gave up 6 bases and V 3 bases, and 6 bases lay outside the gene matches. CDR1 and CDR2 (germline): MDHEN, SYDVKM. The CDR3 nucleotides are TGTGCCAGCAGTTTTTGGCGGGAGGGCTTCGAGCAGTACTTC. Its translation is CASSFWREGFEQYF.